The source of this TCR beta chain is a study of T cells after yellow fever vaccination. Each CDR3 protein is one row after TCRdb ran MiXCR on the 5' RACE reads. The table includes more than 300,000 distinct CDR3 sequences, over 3.5% detected once. V lost 2 bases, J lost 12 bases, and 8 bases stayed unmatched. Germline V gene sequence: CDR1 MNHEY, CDR2 SVGEGT. This CDR3 region has 14 residues. In its sample, this clonotype was seen many times. This chain joins TRBV6-2 or TRBV6-3 and TRBJ1-4; TRBD1 aligns across 8 bases. This sequence was found in a man between 18 and 29 years old who received the YFV17D yellow fever vaccine. Sequenced material: PBMCs, taken 15 days after the yellow fever booster vaccination. CDR3 loop: CASSYDRGDEELFF. The CDR3 coding sequence is TGTGCCAGCAGTTACGACAGGGGTGACGAAGAACTGTTTTTT.